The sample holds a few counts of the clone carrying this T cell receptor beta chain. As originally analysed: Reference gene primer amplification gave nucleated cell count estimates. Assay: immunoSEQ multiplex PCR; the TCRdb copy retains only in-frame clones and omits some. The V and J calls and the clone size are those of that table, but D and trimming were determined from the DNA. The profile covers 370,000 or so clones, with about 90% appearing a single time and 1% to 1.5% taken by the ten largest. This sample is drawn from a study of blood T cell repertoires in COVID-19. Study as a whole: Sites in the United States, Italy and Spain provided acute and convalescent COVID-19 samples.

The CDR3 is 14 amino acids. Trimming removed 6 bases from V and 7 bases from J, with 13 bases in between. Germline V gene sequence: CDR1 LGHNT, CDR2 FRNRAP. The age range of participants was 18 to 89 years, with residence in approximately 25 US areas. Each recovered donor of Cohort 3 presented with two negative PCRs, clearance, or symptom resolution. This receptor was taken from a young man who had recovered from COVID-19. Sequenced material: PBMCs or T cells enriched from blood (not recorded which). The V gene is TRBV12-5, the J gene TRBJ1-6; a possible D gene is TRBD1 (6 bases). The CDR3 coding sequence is TGTGCTAGTGGCCACAGGGATAGGAATTCACCCCTCCACTTT. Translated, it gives CASGHRDRNSPLHF.